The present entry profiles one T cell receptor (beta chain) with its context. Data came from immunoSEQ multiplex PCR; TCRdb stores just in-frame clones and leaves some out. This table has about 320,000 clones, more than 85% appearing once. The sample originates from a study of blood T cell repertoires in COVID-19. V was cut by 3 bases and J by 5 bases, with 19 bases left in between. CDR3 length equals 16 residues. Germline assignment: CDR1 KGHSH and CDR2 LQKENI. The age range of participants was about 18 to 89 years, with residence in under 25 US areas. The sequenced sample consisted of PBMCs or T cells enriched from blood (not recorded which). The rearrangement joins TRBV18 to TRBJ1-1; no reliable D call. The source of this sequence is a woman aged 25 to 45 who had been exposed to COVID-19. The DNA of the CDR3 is TGTGCCAGCTCACCGGAGGCCCCCGCGGGTAATACTGAAGCTTTCTTT. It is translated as CASSPEAPAGNTEAFF.